The 19 T cell receptor beta chains presented below share a single source sample, sequenced in a study of T cell responses to AZD1222 COVID-19 vaccine. The table came from immunoSEQ multiplex PCR; TCRdb's copy has only in-frame clones and leaves some out. The sample holds nearly 90,000 clones; around 90% are singletons and the top ten take approximately 10%. Material: peripheral blood, obtained on day 0 of MenACWY control vaccination. The source is an adult in good health.

The chain employs TRBV18 and TRBJ2-6, with D perhaps matching TRBD1 or TRBD2 (6 bases each). Per the germline V gene, CDR1 is KGHSH and CDR2 is LQKENI. CDR3 length: 18 residues. Trimming shortened V by 3 bases and J by 2 bases, and 17 bases separated the two germline ends. The CDR3 DNA is TGTGCCAGCTCACCGGGATGGGGGGCACAAGCTGGGGCCAACGTCCTGACTTTC. This codes for CASSPGWGAQAGANVLTF.

The chain is built from TRBV6-5 and TRBJ2-3, with D possibly called TRBD1 or TRBD2 (5 bases each). V was cut by 6 bases and J by 2 bases, with 15 bases left in between. Germline lookup yields CDR1 MNHEY and CDR2 SVGAGI. This CDR3 comprises 15 residues. CDR3 loop: CASRGRATDTDTQYF. CDR3 DNA sequence: TGTGCCAGCAGGGGACGGGCCACGGACACAGATACGCAGTATTTT.

V and J are TRBV29-1 and TRBJ1-5; D remains unclear. CDR3 length: 11 residues. Germline V gives CDR1 SQVTM, CDR2 ANQGSEA. V lost 7 bases and J lost 11, with 15 bases in between. The CDR3, as DNA: TGCAGCGCCTTTACGGGGAGAGCCCAGCATTTT. Translating gives CSAFTGRAQHF.

This chain joins TRBV5-5 and TRBJ2-7; D may be TRBD2 (5 bases). The V end was cut by 2 bases, the J end by 4 bases, with 16 bases between. This CDR3 has 15 residues. Germline V gives CDR1 SGHKS, CDR2 YYEKEE (reference sequence). The CDR3 loop reads CASSFSVQRSYEQYF. The CDR3 nucleotides read TGTGCCAGCAGCTTTTCAGTACAGCGGTCGTACGAGCAGTACTTC.

This chain links TRBV15 with TRBJ1-1, with D tentatively TRBD1 (5 bases). Trimming removed 1 base from V and 1 base from J, with 7 bases in between. This CDR3 comprises 14 residues. CDR1 is LNHNV and CDR2 is YYDKDF in the germline V gene (reference sequence). The CDR3 DNA is TGTGCCACCAGCAGAGTCGGACAGAACACTGAAGCTTTCTTT. Translating it yields CATSRVGQNTEAFF.

V gene TRBV6-1 combines with J gene TRBJ2-7, with 11 bases identical to TRBD2. The CDR3 length is 14 residues. The germline V gene has CDR1 MNHNS and CDR2 SASEGT. V dropped 3 bases and J dropped 2; count of bases not matched to a gene: 0. The CDR3 spells CASSDSGGAYEQYF. As DNA, the CDR3 is TGTGCCAGCAGTGATAGCGGGGGGGCCTACGAGCAGTACTTC.

The chain links TRBV30 to TRBJ1-6, with D possibly matching TRBD1 (6 bases). The length of the CDR3 is 16 residues. Trimming left V 3 bases short and J 7 bases short, with 19 bases between. Germline CDR1 and CDR2: GTSNPN and SVGIG (reference sequence). The CDR3 DNA sequence: TGTGCCTGGAGCCGGGGGGTGACAGGTGGCAATTCACCCCTCCACTTT. Amino acid sequence: CAWSRGVTGGNSPLHF.

The rearrangement uses TRBV5-4 and TRBJ2-7; D possibly corresponds to TRBD2 (5 bases). Germline V lookup: CDR1 SGHNT, CDR2 YYREEE (reference sequence). The CDR3 has 14 amino acids. V lost 4 bases and J lost 3, with 14 bases in between. In nucleotides, the CDR3 is TGTGCCAGCAGCCATGCGGCAGAGGGCTACGAGCAGTACTTC. Translation gives CASSHAAEGYEQYF.

The chain links TRBV19 to TRBJ2-1; 10 positions match TRBD2. V lost 3 bases, J lost 6 bases, and 8 bases stayed unmatched. The CDR3 extends over 16 amino acids. Germline values: CDR1 LNHDA, CDR2 SQIVND (reference sequence). CDR3 sequence: CASSIDSGGRGNEQFF. The DNA of the CDR3 is TGTGCCAGTAGTATTGATAGCGGGGGGCGAGGCAATGAGCAGTTCTTC.

A single count supports this clone. This chain links TRBV12-3 or TRBV12-4 with TRBJ1-1, with 9 bases aligning to TRBD1. Germline trimming cut 3 bases from V and 12 bases from J; bases unmatched to any gene: 5. CDR3 length: 12 residues. For the CDR3, the DNA is TGTGCCAGCAGTTTGGGACAGGGACGAACTTTCTTT. Translation: CASSLGQGRTFF.

Only a few counts were recorded for this clone. The chain uses TRBV11-1 and TRBJ1-6; weak D call: TRBD1 (5 bases). Germline CDR1 and CDR2: SGHAT and FQDESV (reference sequence). V was shortened by 8 bases and J by 4 bases, with 9 bases between the two germline ends. The CDR3 runs 13 residues. The CDR3 nucleotides are TGTGCCAGCGGATGGACATATAATTCACCCCTCCACTTT. Protein: CASGWTYNSPLHF.

This clone appeared a single time. The chain couples TRBV18 to TRBJ1-1; no clear D. Trimming removed 3 bases at V and 1 base at J, with 6 bases between. Germline lookup yields CDR1 KGHSH and CDR2 LQKENI. This CDR3 has 13 amino acids. The CDR3 region is CASSPRTNTEAFF. Written as DNA, the CDR3 is TGTGCCAGCTCACCTCGTACGAACACTGAAGCTTTCTTT.

V and J are TRBV21-1 and TRBJ2-5; the table gives TRBD2 as D, unverified against the DNA. TRBV21-1 is termed a pseudogene. CDR3 length equals 14 residues. The CDR3 loop is CASSKERFVGTQYF. In DNA form, the CDR3 reads TGTGCCAGCAGCAAAGAGAGGTTTGTGGGGACCCAGTACTTC.

The J gene is TRBJ2-5, the V gene TRBV4-3; a possible D gene is TRBD1 (6 bases). Germline V gene sequence: CDR1 LGHNA, CDR2 YSLEER. V shed 0 bases and J shed 4 bases, with 12 bases lying between them. The CDR3 covers 15 residues. CDR3 region: CASSQDRTVRETQYF. The CDR3 DNA reads TGCGCCAGCAGCCAAGATCGGACAGTACGAGAGACCCAGTACTTC.

The sample holds a few counts of this clone. V gene TRBV2 combines with J gene TRBJ1-5; D is unresolved. V gave up 2 bases and J gave up 4 bases, with 15 bases separating them. This CDR3 is 16 amino acids long. Per germline, CDR1 SNHLY and CDR2 FYNNEI. The CDR3 region is CASSEYAVSENQPQHF. CDR3 nucleotide sequence: TGTGCCAGCAGTGAATATGCAGTCAGTGAGAATCAGCCCCAGCATTTT.

This clone was seen ten or more times. V usage is TRBV6-4 and J usage is TRBJ2-3; 11 nucleotides align to TRBD2. Germline V gene data show CDR1 as MRHNA and CDR2 as SNTAGT. V lost 0 bases to trimming and J lost 4 bases; unmatched junction nucleotides: 0. The CDR3 consists of 15 residues. CDR3 sequence (DNA): TGTGCCAGCAGTGACTCTAGCGGGGGGGCAGATACGCAGTATTTT. Translated, it gives CASSDSSGGADTQYF.

The chain joins TRBV3-1 (or the pseudogene TRBV3-2) to TRBJ2-5, with D tentatively TRBD2 (5 bases). Per germline, CDR1 LGHDT and CDR2 YNNKEL (reference sequence). V shed 4 bases and J shed 5 bases, with 8 bases lying between them. The CDR3 spans 12 residues. The CDR3 DNA is TGTGCCAGCAGCCCCAGAGGGGAGACCCAGTACTTC. The encoded protein is CASSPRGETQYF.

The chain is built from TRBV7-2 and TRBJ1-1, with a weak D call TRBD1 (5 bases). V lost 4 bases and J 0 bases, leaving 18 bases between the germline ends. This CDR3 comprises 17 residues. Germline V gene data show CDR1 as SGHTA and CDR2 as FQGNSA. CDR3 sequence (DNA): TGTGCCAGCAGCTCTACCGGGACTCGGGGGTTGAACACTGAAGCTTTCTTT. Translated: CASSSTGTRGLNTEAFF.

This rearrangement joins TRBV7-3 to TRBJ2-1; 11 bases align to TRBD2. CDR1 is SGHTA, CDR2 FQGTGA, per germline. This CDR3 has 15 amino acids. The ends lost 5 bases at V and 6 bases at J; junction bases unmatched: 6. The CDR3 sequence is CASSPRLAGSNEQFF. The CDR3 nucleotides read TGTGCCAGCAGCCCCAGACTAGCGGGGAGCAATGAGCAGTTCTTC. The full variable domain, with the rest looked up from reference TRBV7-3 and TRBJ2-1, is GAGVSQTPSNKVTEKGKYVELRCDPISGHTALYWYRQSLGQGPEFLIYFQGTGAADDSGLPNDRFFAVRPEGSVSTLKIQRTERGDSAVYLCASSPRLAGSNEQFFGPGTRLTVL.